This TCR beta chain was found in a study of CD8 T cells in ankylosing spondylitis. Study conclusions and caveats: Blood of patients with ankylosing spondylitis appeared to be characterized by a TCR beta motif of 8 or 9 highly homologous variants.

There are many counts of this clonotype. Its antigen is undetermined. TCRdb called the 5' RACE reads again in MiXCR, with one record for every CDR3 protein. The data show tens of thousands of distinct CDR3 sequences, about 5.2% seen once. Germline V CDR1 and CDR2: LGHNA, YNFKEQ. This CDR3 is 13 amino acids long. V lost 1 base and J lost 11; bases outside the gene matches: 3. The chain carries TRBV4-2 and TRBJ1-1, with TRBD1 identical over 11 bases. The origin of this receptor is a female donor with ankylosing spondylitis or in good health (not recorded which). The sequenced material came from blood, either unsorted or a sorted T cell fraction (not recorded which). The CDR3 loop reads CASSQGTGGDAFF. CDR3 nucleotides: TGTGCCAGCAGCCAAGGGACAGGGGGCGACGCTTTCTTT.